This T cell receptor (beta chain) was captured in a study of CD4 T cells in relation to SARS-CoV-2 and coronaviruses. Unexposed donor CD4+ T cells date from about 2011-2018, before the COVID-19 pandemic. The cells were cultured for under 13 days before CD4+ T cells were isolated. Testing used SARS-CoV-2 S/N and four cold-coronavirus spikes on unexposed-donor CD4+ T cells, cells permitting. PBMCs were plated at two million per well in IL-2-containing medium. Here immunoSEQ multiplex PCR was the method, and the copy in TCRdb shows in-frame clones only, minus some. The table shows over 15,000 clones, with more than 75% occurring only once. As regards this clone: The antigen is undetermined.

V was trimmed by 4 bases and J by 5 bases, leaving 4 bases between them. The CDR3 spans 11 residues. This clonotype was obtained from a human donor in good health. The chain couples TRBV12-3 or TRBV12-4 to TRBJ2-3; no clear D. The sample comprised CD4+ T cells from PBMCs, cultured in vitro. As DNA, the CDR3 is TGTGCCAGCAGTTATCGAGATACGCAGTATTTT. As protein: CASSYRDTQYF.